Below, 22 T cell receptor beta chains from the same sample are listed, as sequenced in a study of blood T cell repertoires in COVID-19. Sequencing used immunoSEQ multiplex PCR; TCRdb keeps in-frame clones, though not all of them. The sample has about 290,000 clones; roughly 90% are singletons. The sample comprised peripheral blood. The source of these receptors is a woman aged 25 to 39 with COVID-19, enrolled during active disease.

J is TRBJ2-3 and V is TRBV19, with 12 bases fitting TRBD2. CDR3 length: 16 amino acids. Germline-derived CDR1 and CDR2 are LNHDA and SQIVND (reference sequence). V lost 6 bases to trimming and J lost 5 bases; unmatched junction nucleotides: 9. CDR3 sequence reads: CASSLTSGGPIDTQYF. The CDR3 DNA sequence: TGTGCCAGTAGCCTAACTAGCGGGGGGCCCATAGATACGCAGTATTTT.

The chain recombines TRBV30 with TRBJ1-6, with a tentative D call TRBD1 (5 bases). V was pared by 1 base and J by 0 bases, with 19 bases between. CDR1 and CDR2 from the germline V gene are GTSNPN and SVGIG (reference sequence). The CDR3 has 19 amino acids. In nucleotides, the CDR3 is TGTGCCTGGAGTGGGGCCCCCGGGCAGACAGCCTCCTATAATTCACCCCTCCACTTT. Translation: CAWSGAPGQTASYNSPLHF.

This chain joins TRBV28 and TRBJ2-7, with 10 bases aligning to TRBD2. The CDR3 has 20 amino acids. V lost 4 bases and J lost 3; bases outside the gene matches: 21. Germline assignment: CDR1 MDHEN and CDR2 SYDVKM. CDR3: CASSSHQLTQLAGHVYEQYF. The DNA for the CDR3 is TGTGCCAGCAGTTCCCACCAACTCACCCAACTAGCGGGGCACGTCTACGAGCAGTACTTC.

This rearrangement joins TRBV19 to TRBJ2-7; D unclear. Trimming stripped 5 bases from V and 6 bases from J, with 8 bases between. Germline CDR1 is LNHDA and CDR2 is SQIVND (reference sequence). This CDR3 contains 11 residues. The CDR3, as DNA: TGTGCCAGTAGTCTCAACTCCGAGCAGTACTTC. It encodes CASSLNSEQYF.

CDR3 DNA: TGTGCCAGCAGGAGGGACAGGGTGGTGGAGACCCAGTACTTC. It codes for CASRRDRVVETQYF. The chain joins TRBV2 to TRBJ2-5; 9 positions match TRBD1. The CDR3 loop spans 14 amino acids. V shed 6 bases and J 5 bases; nucleotides not matched to a gene: 7. Germline-derived CDR1 and CDR2 are SNHLY and FYNNEI.

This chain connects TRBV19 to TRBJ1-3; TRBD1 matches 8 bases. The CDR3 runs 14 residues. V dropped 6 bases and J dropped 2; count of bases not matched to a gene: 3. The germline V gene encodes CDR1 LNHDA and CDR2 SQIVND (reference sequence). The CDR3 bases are TGTGCCAGTAGCCAACAGGGGGCTGGAAACACCATATATTTT. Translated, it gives CASSQQGAGNTIYF. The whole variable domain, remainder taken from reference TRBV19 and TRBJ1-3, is DGGITQSPKYLFRKEGQNVTLSCEQNLNHDAMYWYRQDPGQGLRLIYYSQIVNDFQKGDIAEGYSVSREKKESFPLTVTSAQKNPTAFYLCASSQQGAGNTIYFGEGSWLTVV.

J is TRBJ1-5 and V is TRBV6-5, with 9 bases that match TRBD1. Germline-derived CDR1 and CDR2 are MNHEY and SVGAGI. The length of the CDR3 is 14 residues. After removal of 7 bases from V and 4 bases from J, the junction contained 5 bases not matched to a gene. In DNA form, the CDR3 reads TGTGCCAGCACCCGGACAGGGGCGAATCAGCCCCAGCATTTT. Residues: CASTRTGANQPQHF.

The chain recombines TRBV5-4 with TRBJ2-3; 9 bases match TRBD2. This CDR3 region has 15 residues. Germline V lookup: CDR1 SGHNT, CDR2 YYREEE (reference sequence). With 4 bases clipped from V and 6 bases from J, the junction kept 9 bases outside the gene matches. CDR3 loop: CASSPQAGGMDTQYF. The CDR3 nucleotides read TGTGCCAGCAGCCCGCAGGCGGGGGGGATGGATACGCAGTATTTT.

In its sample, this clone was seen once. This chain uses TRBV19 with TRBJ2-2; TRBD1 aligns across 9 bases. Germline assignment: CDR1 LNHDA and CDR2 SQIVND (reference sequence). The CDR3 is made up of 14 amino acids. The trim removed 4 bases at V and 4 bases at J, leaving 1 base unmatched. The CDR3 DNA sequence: TGTGCCAGTAGTAGGACAGGGGCCACCGGGGAGCTGTTTTTT. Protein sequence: CASSRTGATGELFF.

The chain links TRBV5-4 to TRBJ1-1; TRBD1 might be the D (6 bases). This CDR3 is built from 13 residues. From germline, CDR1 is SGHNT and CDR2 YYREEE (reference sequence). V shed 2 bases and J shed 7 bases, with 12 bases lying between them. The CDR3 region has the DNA TGTGCCAGCAGCTTCGGTGGACAGCTTGAAGCTTTCTTT. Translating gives CASSFGGQLEAFF. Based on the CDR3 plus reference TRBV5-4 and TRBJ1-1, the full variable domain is ETGVTQSPTHLIKTRGQQVTLRCSSQSGHNTVSWYQQALGQGPQFIFQYYREEENGRGNFPPRFSGLQFPNYSSELNVNALELDDSALYLCASSFGGQLEAFFGQGTRLTVV.

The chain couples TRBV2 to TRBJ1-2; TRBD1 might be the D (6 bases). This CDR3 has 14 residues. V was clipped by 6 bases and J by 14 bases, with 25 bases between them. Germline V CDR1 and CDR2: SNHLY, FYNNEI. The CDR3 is CASRKGLAGEGGTF. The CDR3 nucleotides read TGTGCCAGCAGAAAGGGTCTGGCAGGGGAAGGGGGTACCTTC.

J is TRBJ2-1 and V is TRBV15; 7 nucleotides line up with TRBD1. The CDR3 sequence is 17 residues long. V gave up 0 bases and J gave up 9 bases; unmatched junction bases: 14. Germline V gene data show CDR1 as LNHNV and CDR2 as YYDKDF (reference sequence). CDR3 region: CATSRDRGSVGGGEQFF. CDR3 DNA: TGTGCCACCAGCAGAGATCGGGGCTCGGTAGGGGGCGGTGAGCAGTTCTTC. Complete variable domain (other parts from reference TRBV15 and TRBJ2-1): DAMVIQNPRYQVTQFGKPVTLSCSQTLNHNVMYWYQQKSSQAPKLLFHYYDKDFNNEADTPDNFQSRRPNTSFCFLDIRSPGLGDTAMYLCATSRDRGSVGGGEQFFGPGTRLTVL.

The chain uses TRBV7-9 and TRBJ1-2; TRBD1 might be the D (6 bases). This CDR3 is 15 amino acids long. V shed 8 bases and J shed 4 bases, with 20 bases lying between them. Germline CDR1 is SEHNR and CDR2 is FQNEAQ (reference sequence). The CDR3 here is CASLNRDTFPYGYTF. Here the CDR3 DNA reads TGTGCCAGCCTAAATCGGGACACCTTCCCCTATGGCTACACCTTC. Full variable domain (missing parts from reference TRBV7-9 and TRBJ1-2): DTGVSQNPRHKITKRGQNVTFRCDPISEHNRLYWYRQTLGQGPEFLTYFQNEAQLEKSRLLSDRFSAERPKGSFSTLEIQRTEQGDSAMYLCASLNRDTFPYGYTFGSGTRLTVV.

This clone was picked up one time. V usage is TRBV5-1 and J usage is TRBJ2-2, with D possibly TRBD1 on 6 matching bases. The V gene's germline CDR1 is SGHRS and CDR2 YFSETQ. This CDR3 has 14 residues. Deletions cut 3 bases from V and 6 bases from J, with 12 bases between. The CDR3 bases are TGCGCCAGCAGCTCCATCAGGGGCGCCGGGGAGCTGTTTTTT. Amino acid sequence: CASSSIRGAGELFF. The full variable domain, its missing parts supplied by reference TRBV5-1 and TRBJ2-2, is KAGVTQTPRYLIKTRGQQVTLSCSPISGHRSVSWYQQTPGQGLQFLFEYFSETQRNKGNFPGRFSGRQFSNSRSEMNVSTLELGDSALYLCASSSIRGAGELFFGEGSRLTVL.

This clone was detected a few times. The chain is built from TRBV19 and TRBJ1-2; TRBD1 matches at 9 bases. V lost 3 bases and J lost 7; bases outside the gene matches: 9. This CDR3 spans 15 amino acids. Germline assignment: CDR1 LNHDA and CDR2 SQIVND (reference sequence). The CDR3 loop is CASSIPLDRGGGYTF. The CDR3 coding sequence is TGTGCCAGTAGTATCCCACTGGACAGGGGCGGTGGCTACACCTTC.

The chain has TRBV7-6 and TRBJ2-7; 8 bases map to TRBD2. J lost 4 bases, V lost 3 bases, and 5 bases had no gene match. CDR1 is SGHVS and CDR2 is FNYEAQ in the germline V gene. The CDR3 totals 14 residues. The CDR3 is CASSLTGGLYEQYF. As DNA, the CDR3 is TGTGCCAGCAGCTTGACGGGGGGGCTATACGAGCAGTACTTC.

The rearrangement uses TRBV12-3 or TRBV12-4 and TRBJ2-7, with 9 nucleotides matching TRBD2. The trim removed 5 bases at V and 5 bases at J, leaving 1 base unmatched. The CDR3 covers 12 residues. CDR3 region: CASSGGRDEQYF. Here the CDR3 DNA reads TGTGCCAGCAGTGGCGGGAGGGACGAGCAGTACTTC.

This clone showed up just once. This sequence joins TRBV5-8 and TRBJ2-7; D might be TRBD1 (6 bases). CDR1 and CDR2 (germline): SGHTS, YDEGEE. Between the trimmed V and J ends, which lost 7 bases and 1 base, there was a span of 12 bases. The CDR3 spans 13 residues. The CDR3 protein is CASGDMGSYEQYF. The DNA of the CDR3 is TGTGCCAGCGGGGACATGGGGTCCTACGAGCAGTACTTC.

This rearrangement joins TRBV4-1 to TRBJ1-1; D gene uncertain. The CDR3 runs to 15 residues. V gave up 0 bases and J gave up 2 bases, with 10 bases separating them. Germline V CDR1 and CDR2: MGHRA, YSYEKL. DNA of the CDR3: TGCGCCAGCAGCCAAGAGACTAGTCTTAACACTGAAGCTTTCTTT. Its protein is CASSQETSLNTEAFF.

The CDR3 is CASSERSGDGYTF. CDR3 coding DNA: TGTGCCAGCAGTGAAAGGTCAGGGGATGGCTACACCTTC. The J gene is TRBJ1-2, the V gene TRBV25-1, with a tentative D call TRBD1 (6 bases). Trimming removed 2 bases at V and 6 bases at J, with 10 bases between. CDR1 MGHDK and CDR2 SYGVNS come from the germline V gene. The CDR3 is 13 amino acids.

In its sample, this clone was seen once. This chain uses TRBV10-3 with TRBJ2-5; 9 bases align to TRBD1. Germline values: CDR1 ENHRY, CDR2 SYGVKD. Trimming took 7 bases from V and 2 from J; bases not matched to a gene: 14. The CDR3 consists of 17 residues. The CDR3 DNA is TGTGCCATCAACAACCCTCCGGGACAGGGTGGTCAAGAGACCCAGTACTTC. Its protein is CAINNPPGQGGQETQYF.

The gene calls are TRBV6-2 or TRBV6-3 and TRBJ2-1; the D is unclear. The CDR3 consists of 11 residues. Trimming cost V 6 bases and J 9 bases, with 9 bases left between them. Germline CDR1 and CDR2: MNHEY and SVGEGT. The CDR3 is CASSLHGEQFF. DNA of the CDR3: TGTGCCAGCAGCCTTCACGGTGAGCAGTTCTTC.